Below are 3 T cell receptor beta chains sequenced from a single sample in a study of blood T cell dynamics during melanoma immunotherapy. TCRdb's copy holds only in-frame clones and misses some; the assay was immunoSEQ multiplex PCR. The sample yields around 210 clones, about 88% seen once. This sample's time point: pre-treatment baseline. The sequences come from naive CD8+ T cells from blood, collected from a patient treated with checkpoint blockade. All receptors derive from a human donor with melanoma.

This chain uses TRBV5-5 with TRBJ2-7; unclear D gene. CDR1 is SGHKS and CDR2 is YYEKEE in the germline V gene (reference sequence). Between the trimmed V and J ends, which lost 0 bases and 3 bases, there was a span of 7 bases. The length of the CDR3 is 13 residues. The DNA of the CDR3 is TGTGCCAGCAGCTTGGACAGTTACTACGAGCAGTACTTC. It translates to CASSLDSYYEQYF.

The chain carries TRBV7-9 and TRBJ2-1, with D hard to call. Trimming cost V 6 bases and J 5 bases, with 14 bases left between them. This CDR3 region has 14 residues. The germline CDR1 and CDR2 sequences are SEHNR and FQNEAQ (reference sequence). CDR3 DNA: TGTGCCAGCAGTCCACCTTTGGCAAACAATGAGCAGTTCTTC. This sequence encodes CASSPPLANNEQFF.

V usage is TRBV7-9 and J usage is TRBJ1-2; no clear D. Germline V gives CDR1 SEHNR, CDR2 FQNEAQ (reference sequence). The CDR3 runs to 16 residues. Trimming cost V 5 bases and J 4 bases, with 20 bases left between them. The CDR3 protein is CASSVGHNGKTYGYTF. CDR3 bases: TGTGCCAGCAGCGTCGGTCATAATGGAAAGACCTATGGCTACACCTTC.